The 2 T cell receptor beta chains below all came from one sample that was sequenced in a study of T cells in Graves' hyperthyroidism and ophthalmopathy. TCR beta CDR3 regions were amplified from RNA. Researchers ran a first-round RT-PCR on the TCR CDR3 using the HTBI primer set. TCRdb redid the calling of the multiplex PCR reads with MiXCR, one entry per CDR3 protein. This sample has 550,000 to 650,000 distinct CDR3 sequences; more than 11% occur once, and the top ten carry roughly 5.7%. Sequencing was done on a sample of blood. The receptors were gathered from a young woman with Graves' hyperthyroidism that later progressed to Graves' ophthalmopathy.

This clonotype turned up a few times. The chain has TRBV11-2 and TRBJ2-7; the match to TRBD1 covers 8 bases. V lost 1 base, J lost 3 bases, and 11 bases stayed unmatched. Germline V gives CDR1 SGHAT, CDR2 FQNNGV. The CDR3 is 17 amino acids. This chain's CDR3 is CASSLAVTGQGVYEQYF. CDR3 DNA sequence: TGTGCCAGCAGCTTAGCGGTAACCGGACAGGGAGTCTACGAGCAGTACTTC. Drawing the rest from reference TRBV11-2 and TRBJ2-7, the complete variable domain is EAGVAQSPRYKIIEKRQSVAFWCNPISGHATLYWYQQILGQGPKLLIQFQNNGVVDDSQLPKDRFSAERLKGVDSTLKIQPAKLEDSAVYLCASSLAVTGQGVYEQYFGPGTRLTVT.

With regard to this clonotype: A much larger clone lies one base from this, so it may be a read error. The CDR3 carries no conserved terminal phenylalanine or tryptophan, so it likely arises from a read error. The DNA of the CDR3 is TGTGCCAGCAGTCCCTCGGGAGGGGCTGTCTACGAGCAGTACTAC. It yields the protein CASSPSGGAVYEQYY. The chain joins TRBV27 to TRBJ2-7, with 8 bases matching TRBD2. Germline assignment: CDR1 MNHEY and CDR2 SMNVEV (reference sequence). This CDR3 has 15 amino acids. V trimming: 5 bases; J trimming: 3 bases; junction bases outside the gene matches: 9.